This T cell receptor beta chain was recorded in a study of T cell responses to AZD1222 COVID-19 vaccine. The assay was immunoSEQ multiplex PCR, and TCRdb's table has in-frame clones only and misses some. The profile shows more than 150,000 clones, 94% of them singletons. Turning to this clone: Its antigen is unidentified.

General study findings and limits: Nearly half of the spike-specific TCRs reportedly recognize variant regions that carry no mutations. The donor cohort was predominantly white British with a female majority, and clonal diversity may have been underestimated.

Germline lookup yields CDR1 MGHRA and CDR2 YSYEKL. This CDR3 has 15 amino acids. Trimming removed 6 bases from V and 2 bases from J; junction bases left unmatched: 6. Sequenced here: peripheral blood, sampled on day 0 of AZD1222 vaccination. The sequence was obtained from an adult in good health. The chain recombines TRBV4-1 with TRBJ2-5, with 10 bases lining up with TRBD2. The CDR3 loop is CASRGRGLAQETQYF. CDR3 DNA: TGCGCCAGCAGGGGACGGGGACTAGCGCAAGAGACCCAGTACTTC.